This is a list of T cell receptor beta chains from one sample in a study of technical replicates of blood from a few donors. The data were produced by immunoSEQ multiplex PCR, yet TCRdb's version contains in-frame clones alone and is incomplete. The sample holds about 95,000 clones, approximately 95% seen once. What was sequenced was T cells isolated from PBMCs. Receptors were obtained from a human donor in good health. Each CDR3 is given with its conserved first and last residue. D genes are given only for firm matches. Clone size is not always given. Where it is, it says once, few, many or a class for expanded clones.

TRBD1,TRBJ2-7,17,NA,TRBV19,TGTGCCAGCTGGGGACAGGGAGACGAAGATAGCTCCTACGAGCAGTACTTC,CASWGQGDEDSSYEQYF
NA,TRBJ1-1,16,NA,TRBV5-5,TGTGCCAGCAGCTTAGGGGTTCCCTCGAGGAACACTGAAGCTTTCTTT,CASSLGVPSRNTEAFF
TRBD1,TRBJ2-7,14,NA,TRBV9,TGTGCCAGCAGCCTAAGGACAGGTGCCTACGAGCAGTACTTC,CASSLRTGAYEQYF
TRBD1,TRBJ1-4,17,NA,TRBV4-3,TGCGCCAGCAGCCAAGAGGGCAGGGGGGCCCTTTATGAAAAACTGTTTTTT,CASSQEGRGALYEKLFF
NA,TRBJ2-4,17,NA,TRBV14,TGTGCCAGCAGCCAAGGGGGTCCGGGAGTTTTGGTCGACATTCAGTACTTC,CASSQGGPGVLVDIQYF
NA,TRBJ2-7,14,NA,TRBV9,TGTGCCAGCAGCCCCACACCCATCAACTACGAGCAGTACTTC,CASSPTPINYEQYF
NA,TRBJ2-7,16,NA,TRBV11-2,TGTGCCAGCAGCTTACTACTGCGCGACAATATCTACGAGCAGTACTTC,CASSLLLRDNIYEQYF
NA,TRBJ2-7,14,NA,TRBV7-8,TGTGCCAGCAGCCCGGATGGAGGTTACTACGAGCAGTACTTC,CASSPDGGYYEQYF
TRBD2,TRBJ2-7,16,few,TRBV5-6,TGTGCCAGCAGCCCGAGCCAACTAGCGGTCGCTTACGAGCAGTACTTC,CASSPSQLAVAYEQYF
TRBD1,TRBJ2-1,12,NA,TRBV27,TGTGCCAGCAGTTCAACCGGGACAGGGCAGTTCTTC,CASSSTGTGQFF
TRBD1,TRBJ2-1,15,NA,TRBV27,TGTGCCAGCAGTTCTGGGACAGGGCTTCGGGATGAGCAGTTCTTC,CASSSGTGLRDEQFF
NA,TRBJ1-2,14,NA,TRBV19,TGTGCCAGTAGTATAGATGGCGGGACCTATGGCTACACCTTC,CASSIDGGTYGYTF
TRBD1,TRBJ1-5,16,NA,TRBV9,TGTGCCAGCAGCGCCGGACAGGGATGGGGCAATCAGCCCCAGCATTTT,CASSAGQGWGNQPQHF
NA,TRBJ2-2,12,NA,TRBV30,TGTGCCTGGCAGGTCAACACCGGGGAGCTGTTTTTT,CAWQVNTGELFF
NA,TRBJ2-1,16,NA,TRBV7-9,TGTGCCAGCAGCTTAGATGGCACAAACTCCTACAATGAGCAGTTCTTC,CASSLDGTNSYNEQFF
TRBD2,TRBJ2-7,17,NA,TRBV4-2,TGTGCCAGCAGCCAAGAACTAGCGGGAGAAGGGAAAAACGAGCAGTACTTC,CASSQELAGEGKNEQYF
NA,TRBJ1-4,12,NA,TRBV19,TGTGCCAGTAGACAGGGTTTTGAAAAACTGTTTTTT,CASRQGFEKLFF
NA,TRBJ2-3,11,NA,TRBV7-2,TGTGCCAGCAGCTCTAGAGATACGCAGTATTTT,CASSSRDTQYF
TRBD2,TRBJ2-1,17,NA,TRBV7-2,TGTGCCAGCAGCCTTAGACTAGCGGGAGTGATCTACAATGAGCAGTTCTTC,CASSLRLAGVIYNEQFF
TRBD1,TRBJ2-1,14,NA,TRBV18,TGTGCCAGCTCCCGAGGGGGCACCTACAATGAGCAGTTCTTC,CASSRGGTYNEQFF
NA,TRBJ2-1,12,NA,TRBV30,TGTGCCTGGAGTGTACCTAGTAATGAGCAGTTCTTC,CAWSVPSNEQFF
NA,TRBJ1-2,13,NA,TRBV7-2,TGTGCCAGCAGCTTATCCCTATCCTATGGCTACACCTTC,CASSLSLSYGYTF
NA,TRBJ1-3,14,NA,TRBV30,TGTGCCTGGAGTGTTAGCTCCTCTGGAAACACCATATATTTT,CAWSVSSSGNTIYF
NA,TRBJ2-3,15,NA,TRBV6-5,TGTGCCAGCAGTTCCCCCTCGGCAGGGCCCGATACGCAGTATTTT,CASSSPSAGPDTQYF
TRBD2,TRBJ2-1,18,NA,TRBV27,TGTGCCACGGGACCCGTGGGAGGGATAAAGGGTTGGGGCAATGAGCAGTTCTTC,CATGPVGGIKGWGNEQFF
TRBD2,TRBJ2-3,17,NA,TRBV7-2,TGTGCCAGCAGCCGTATCGGGACTAGCGGGAGTAGGGATACGCAGTATTTT,CASSRIGTSGSRDTQYF
TRBD1,TRBJ1-1,14,NA,TRBV7-3,TGTGCCAGCAGCTTAGTCCCGGGACAGGGGATGACTTTCTTT,CASSLVPGQGMTFF
NA,TRBJ2-7,13,NA,TRBV7-2,TGTGCCAGCAGCTTAGCGGGGACATACGAGCAGTACTTC,CASSLAGTYEQYF
TRBD2,TRBJ2-7,14,NA,TRBV4-3,TGCGCCAGCAGCTACGGACTAGCATCGAGCGAGCAGTACTTC,CASSYGLASSEQYF
TRBD2,TRBJ2-7,15,NA,TRBV19,TGTGCCAGTAGGATACTAGCGGGAGACTCCTACGAGCAGTACTTC,CASRILAGDSYEQYF
TRBD2,TRBJ2-3,13,NA,TRBV7-9,TGTGCCAGCGGACTAGCCCGCACAGATACGCAGTATTTT,CASGLARTDTQYF
NA,TRBJ1-2,11,NA,TRBV10-3,TGTGCCATCATGGGGGCTCAGGGCTACACCTTC,CAIMGAQGYTF
TRBD1,TRBJ1-5,12,NA,TRBV6-6,TGTGCCAGCAGCACAGGGGTACAGCCCCAGCATTTT,CASSTGVQPQHF
TRBD1,TRBJ2-5,13,NA,TRBV7-3,TGTGCCAGCAGCCGACAGGGGTCGGAGACCCAGTACTTC,CASSRQGSETQYF
TRBD2,TRBJ2-3,17,NA,TRBV5-1,TGCGCCAGCAGCTTGGGACTAGCGGGAGGCTACACAGATACGCAGTATTTT,CASSLGLAGGYTDTQYF
TRBD1,TRBJ1-4,13,NA,TRBV11-1,TGTGCCAGCGCCAGGGGGCATGGTGAAAAACTGTTTTTT,CASARGHGEKLFF
NA,TRBJ1-2,12,NA,TRBV5-1,TGCGCCAGCAGCTTGGATCGGTTAGGCTACACCTTC,CASSLDRLGYTF
TRBD1,TRBJ1-1,16,NA,TRBV6-6,TGTGCCAGCAGTTATCCCACGGGACAGGGGAACACTGAAGCTTTCTTT,CASSYPTGQGNTEAFF
TRBD1,TRBJ1-4,16,NA,TRBV7-9,TGTGCCAGCAGCGCAGCCCCAACAGGGGGTGATGAAAAACTGTTTTTT,CASSAAPTGGDEKLFF
NA,TRBJ2-7,14,NA,TRBV5-1,TGCGCCAGCAGCTTGTCAGGGGGGTCCTACGAGCAGTACTTC,CASSLSGGSYEQYF
TRBD2,TRBJ2-7,20,NA,TRBV7-2,TGTGCCAGCAGCTTAGCGCATAATGTCGGGACTAGCGGAAAACCCTACGAGCAGTACTTC,CASSLAHNVGTSGKPYEQYF
NA,TRBJ2-7,15,NA,TRBV28,TGTGCCAGCAGTCGTATGGGTAGCGGACCTTACGAGCAGTACTTC,CASSRMGSGPYEQYF
TRBD2,TRBJ2-7,15,NA,TRBV30,TGTGCCTGGACCCTAGGGTCTAGCGGGAACCACGAGCAGTACTTC,CAWTLGSSGNHEQYF
NA,TRBJ2-3,14,NA,TRBV14,TGTGCCAGCAGCCAAGTCGGAGCCGGGGATACGCAGTATTTT,CASSQVGAGDTQYF
TRBD2,TRBJ2-3,18,NA,TRBV4-2,TGTGCCAGCAGCCAAGATTATAGGCTAGCGGGAGTGACAGATACGCAGTATTTT,CASSQDYRLAGVTDTQYF
TRBD1,TRBJ1-2,14,NA,TRBV4-1,TGCGCCAGCAGCCATAGGGACAGCCTCTATGGCTACACCTTC,CASSHRDSLYGYTF
NA,TRBJ2-5,15,NA,TRBV21-1,TGTGCCAGCAGCAGTACAGGCATTTTTAGGGAGACCCAGTACTTC,CASSSTGIFRETQYF
NA,TRBJ2-3,15,NA,TRBV6-6,TGTGCCAGCAGTTCGCCGGGACATCCCACAGATACGCAGTATTTT,CASSSPGHPTDTQYF
NA,TRBJ1-2,14,few,TRBV28,TGTGCCAGCAGTTTAGTGACAGACAGCTATGGCTACACCTTC,CASSLVTDSYGYTF
TRBD2,TRBJ2-2,15,NA,TRBV6-4,TGTGCCAGCAGTGAAGGGAGGGCGAACACCGGGGAGCTGTTTTTT,CASSEGRANTGELFF
NA,TRBJ1-5,15,once,TRBV6-6,TGTGCCAGCAGTAGTGGGAAGGGGGGCAATCAGCCCCAGCATTTT,CASSSGKGGNQPQHF
NA,TRBJ1-1,15,NA,TRBV4-2,TGTGCCAGCAGCCAGACACAGGTTACGAACACTGAAGCTTTCTTT,CASSQTQVTNTEAFF